This entry lists 18 T cell receptor beta chains sequenced from one sample in a study of shared clonotypes between healthy human individuals. Profiled with immunoSEQ multiplex PCR; TCRdb holds only in-frame clones, not every one. The repertoire holds hundreds of thousands of clones, with about 96% as singletons. The sequenced material came from naive CD4+ T cells sorted from blood. Subset denoted: CD45RA+ positively selected. The receptors derive from a woman aged 25 to 39 in good health.

This clone has a single count. CDR3 residues: CASSLWASGELFF. CDR3 nucleotides: TGTGCCAGTAGTTTGTGGGCATCCGGGGAGCTGTTTTTT. The chain carries TRBV19 and TRBJ2-2; no clear D. Trimming removed 5 bases at V and 6 bases at J, with 10 bases between. The germline CDR1 and CDR2 sequences are LNHDA and SQIVND (reference sequence). The CDR3 runs to 13 residues. Full variable domain (remainder filled in from reference TRBV19 and TRBJ2-2): DGGITQSPKYLFRKEGQNVTLSCEQNLNHDAMYWYRQDPGQGLRLIYYSQIVNDFQKGDIAEGYSVSREKKESFPLTVTSAQKNPTAFYLCASSLWASGELFFGEGSRLTVL.

The V and J genes are TRBV11-3 and TRBJ2-1; D remains ambiguous. The CDR3 is 12 residues long. V was shortened by 2 bases and J by 5 bases, with 4 bases between the two germline ends. CDR1 is SGHNT, CDR2 YENEEA, per germline. The CDR3 nucleotides are TGTGCCAGCAGCTTAAGGGACAATGAGCAGTTCTTC. Translation: CASSLRDNEQFF.

This chain uses TRBV11-2 with TRBJ1-1; D is ambiguous. The CDR3 spans 14 residues. The germline V gene has CDR1 SGHAT and CDR2 FQNNGV. V lost 2 bases, J lost 4 bases, and 11 bases lay in between. The CDR3 is CASSLSQMTTEAFF. DNA for the CDR3: TGTGCCAGCAGCTTAAGTCAGATGACCACTGAAGCTTTCTTT.

This chain links TRBV19 with TRBJ1-1, with D maybe TRBD1 (6 bases). V lost 4 bases and J 8 bases, leaving 23 bases between the germline ends. Germline lookup yields CDR1 LNHDA and CDR2 SQIVND (reference sequence). The CDR3 runs 16 residues. The chain's CDR3 is CASSTQSHRARPEAFF. The CDR3 DNA reads TGTGCCAGTAGTACGCAATCACACAGGGCGCGCCCCGAAGCTTTCTTT.

CDR3 in DNA: TGTGCCAGCAGCCCCCACGCCGGGACCGGACACAATGAGCAGTTCTTC. Amino acids: CASSPHAGTGHNEQFF. The chain is built from TRBV7-3 and TRBJ2-1; D is possibly TRBD1 or TRBD2 (5 bases each). The CDR3 runs 16 residues. The V end was cut by 5 bases, the J end by 5 bases, with 19 bases between. Looked up from germline, CDR1 is SGHTA and CDR2 is FQGTGA.

The rearrangement uses TRBV2 and TRBJ2-2, with 7 bases that match TRBD1. Germline CDR1 reads SNHLY; CDR2 reads FYNNEI. The CDR3 loop spans 15 amino acids. V dropped 11 bases and J dropped 2; count of bases not matched to a gene: 11. This CDR3 is CASSHRGGNTGELFF. The DNA for the CDR3 is TGTGCCTCTTCCCACAGGGGTGGAAACACCGGGGAGCTGTTTTTT.

V gene TRBV7-2 combines with J gene TRBJ1-2; 7 positions match TRBD1. This CDR3 is 16 amino acids long. V was clipped by 4 bases and J by 6 bases; unmatched bases: 14. In germline, CDR1 is SGHTA, CDR2 FQGNSA. CDR3 residues: CASSSPTRQGRNGYTF. The CDR3 nucleotides read TGTGCCAGCAGCTCCCCTACCCGACAGGGTAGAAATGGCTACACCTTC.

The chain has TRBV28 and TRBJ1-4, with D unresolved. The ends were cut back, 3 bases at V and 8 bases at J, with 4 bases in the middle. CDR1 is MDHEN and CDR2 is SYDVKM in the germline V gene. This CDR3 contains 11 residues. This CDR3 reads CASSFEEKLFF. The CDR3 DNA reads TGTGCCAGCAGTTTCGAGGAAAAACTGTTTTTT.

This chain joins TRBV27 and TRBJ2-3; 8 nucleotides line up with TRBD2. The CDR3 extends over 15 amino acids. With V trimmed by 2 bases and J by 3 bases, 4 bases remained unmatched. Germline CDR1 MNHEY, CDR2 SMNVEV (reference sequence). This chain's CDR3 is CASSLSSGTTDTQYF. In nucleotides, the CDR3 is TGTGCCAGCAGTTTAAGTAGCGGGACTACAGATACGCAGTATTTT.

The V and J genes are TRBV14 and TRBJ2-7, with D possibly TRBD2 on 5 matching bases. This CDR3 contains 15 residues. V dropped 4 bases and J dropped 3 bases, with 16 bases sitting between them. Per the germline V gene, CDR1 is SGHDN and CDR2 is FVKESK. CDR3 region: CASSPSGRGIYEQYF. Here the CDR3 DNA reads TGTGCCAGCAGCCCGAGCGGAAGAGGGATCTACGAGCAGTACTTC.

The V call is TRBV5-4, the J call TRBJ1-1; 8 nucleotides match TRBD1. Germline CDR1 is SGHNT and CDR2 is YYREEE (reference sequence). V gave up 4 bases and J gave up 7 bases; unmatched junction bases: 6. The CDR3 sequence is 13 residues long. The CDR3 DNA reads as TGTGCCAGCAGCCCGGACAGGGCAGGTGAAGCTTTCTTT. The encoded protein is CASSPDRAGEAFF.

CDR3 region: CASSLWTSSPGELFF. The CDR3 DNA follows: TGCGCCAGCAGCTTGTGGACTAGTTCCCCCGGGGAGCTGTTTTTT. The J gene is TRBJ2-2, the V gene TRBV5-1, with 7 bases aligning to TRBD2. The germline CDR1 and CDR2 sequences are SGHRS and YFSETQ. The CDR3 loop spans 15 amino acids. The junction had 6 bases not matched to a gene; V was cut back by 1 base and J by 6 bases.

The rearrangement uses TRBV19 and TRBJ2-2, with a weak D call TRBD2 (5 bases). Germline V gene sequence: CDR1 LNHDA, CDR2 SQIVND (reference sequence). The CDR3 length is 15 residues. Trimming stripped 1 base from V and 2 bases from J, with 8 bases between. DNA of the CDR3: TGTGCCAGTAGTATAGTTCGGGGTAACACCGGGGAGCTGTTTTTT. It is translated as CASSIVRGNTGELFF.

This chain links TRBV5-4 with TRBJ2-7, with 9 bases aligning to TRBD2. The V gene's germline CDR1 is SGHNT and CDR2 YYREEE (reference sequence). Trimming removed 2 bases from V and 0 bases from J; junction bases left unmatched: 6. The CDR3 has 16 residues. DNA of the CDR3: TGTGCCAGCAGCTTTAACGGACTAGCGAGCTCCTACGAGCAGTACTTC. Translation: CASSFNGLASSYEQYF.

This chain's CDR3 is CASSVSRRDQPQHF. CDR3 sequence (DNA): TGTGCCAGCAGTGTTTCCAGGCGAGATCAGCCCCAGCATTTT. The chain is built from TRBV27 and TRBJ1-5; D is unresolved. Between the trimmed V and J ends, which lost 5 bases and 5 bases, there was a span of 13 bases. In germline, CDR1 is MNHEY, CDR2 SMNVEV (reference sequence). The CDR3 totals 14 residues.

The chain joins TRBV6-1 to TRBJ2-7; 8 bases are shared with TRBD1. The germline CDR1 and CDR2 sequences are MNHNS and SASEGT. This CDR3 is built from 13 residues. V dropped 3 bases and J dropped 4; count of bases not matched to a gene: 2. The CDR3 DNA reads TGTGCCAGCAGTGATGGACAGGGTTACGAGCAGTACTTC. The encoded protein is CASSDGQGYEQYF.

The chain is built from TRBV11-3 and TRBJ1-3, with D possibly being TRBD1 (5 bases). CDR1 SGHNT and CDR2 YENEEA come from the germline V gene. The germline V and J ends were trimmed by 5 bases and 0 bases, with 8 bases remaining between them. The CDR3 length is 14 residues. This chain's CDR3 is CASSRGSSGNTIYF. The CDR3 DNA sequence: TGTGCCAGCAGCAGGGGAAGCTCTGGAAACACCATATATTTT.

In this sample, this clone turned up once. V is TRBV4-2 and J is TRBJ2-7, with 10 bases lining up with TRBD1. Germline assignment: CDR1 LGHNA and CDR2 YNFKEQ. J gave up 7 bases and V 0 bases, and 6 bases lay outside the gene matches. CDR3 size: 15 residues. CDR3 loop: CASSQDRTGGREQYF. The CDR3 coding sequence is TGTGCCAGCAGCCAAGACCGGACAGGGGGAAGAGAGCAGTACTTC.